This TCR beta chain came from a study of beta chain features in type 1 diabetes. General study results and limits: The study found moderately but significantly shorter TCRB CDR3s in all four CD4+ subsets of Type 1 diabetes patients. An over-representation of cells with high TCR expression could result from cDNA sequencing.

Expressed TCRB transcripts got sequenced, as all isolated RNA was reverse transcribed. Method: immunoSEQ multiplex PCR; TCRdb's copy keeps in-frame clones and lacks some. This sample has around 240,000 clones, with around 9.6% found just once. This clone was counted between two and nine times. Its antigen is still unknown. The CDR3 spans 15 residues. Deletions cut 5 bases from V and 3 bases from J, with 17 bases between. Germline CDR1 LNHDA, CDR2 SQIVND (reference sequence). Sorted CD4+ subsets: naive, central memory, regulatory, stem cell-like memory (CD45RO/CCR7/CD25/CD127/CD95/CD27 panel). Each of the sorted populations had a purity greater than 98%.

Sample: naive CD4+ T cells from blood. This chain connects TRBV19 to TRBJ2-7, with D perhaps TRBD1 (6 bases). This TCR was recovered from a woman between 18 and 30 years old in good health. CDR3: CASSASGVVHYEQYF. The CDR3 DNA follows: TGTGCCAGTAGTGCTTCAGGGGTAGTTCACTACGAGCAGTACTTC.